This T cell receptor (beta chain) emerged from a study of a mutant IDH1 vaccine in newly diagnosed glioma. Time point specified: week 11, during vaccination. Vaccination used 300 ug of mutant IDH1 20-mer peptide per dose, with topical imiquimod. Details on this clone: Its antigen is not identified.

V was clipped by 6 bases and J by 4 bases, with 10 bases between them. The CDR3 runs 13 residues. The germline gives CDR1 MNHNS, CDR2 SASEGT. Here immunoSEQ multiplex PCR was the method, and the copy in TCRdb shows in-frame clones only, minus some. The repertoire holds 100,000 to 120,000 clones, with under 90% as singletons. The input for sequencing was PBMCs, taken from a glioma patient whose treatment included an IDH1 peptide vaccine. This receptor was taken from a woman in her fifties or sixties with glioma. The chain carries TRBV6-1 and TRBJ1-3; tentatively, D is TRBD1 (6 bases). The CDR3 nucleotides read TGTGCCAGCAGCTACGGGGGCGGAAACACCATATATTTT. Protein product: CASSYGGGNTIYF.